Given below is one TCR beta chain in context. Its target is unknown. Clones were read by immunoSEQ multiplex PCR, and TCRdb kept only the in-frame ones, dropping some. The table records 950,000 to 1,300,000 clones, around 74% of them present only once. This sample is part of a study of shared clonotypes between healthy human individuals. Study-wide findings and caveats: What naive subsets generally showed was a larger estimated richness than memory subsets showed.

Into CD45RA+ naive and CD45RA-negative memory subsets, the CD4+ cells were split. This CDR3 comprises 14 residues. Germline CDR1 reads MNHNY; CDR2 reads SVGAGI (reference sequence). Trimming took off 2 bases at V and 6 bases at J, with 14 bases between the two ends. V is TRBV6-6 and J is TRBJ2-7; D is perhaps TRBD1 (6 bases). The sequence derives from a young man in good health. The specimen sequenced was memory CD4+ T cells sorted from blood. Regarding subset: CD45RA-negative fraction. This CDR3 reads CASSYGGLSPEQYF. DNA of the CDR3: TGTGCCAGCAGTTACGGGGGCCTATCTCCCGAGCAGTACTTC.